The T cell receptor (beta chain) under discussion was sequenced for a study of T cells in Graves' hyperthyroidism and ophthalmopathy. The CDR3 is 17 amino acids. The germline V and J ends were trimmed by 4 bases and 6 bases, with 24 bases remaining between them. Germline CDR1 and CDR2: DFQATT and SNEGSKA (reference sequence). Researchers amplified the TCR beta CDR3 regions from RNA transcripts. Carried out on the TCR CDR3, a first-round RT-PCR used the HTBI primer set. MiXCR, run by TCRdb on the multiplex PCR reads, gives a single entry per CDR3 protein. Seen here are 300,000 to 400,000 distinct CDR3 sequences, more than 11% observed once, and the top ten hold 20% to 25%. This clonotype showed up many times. The antigen is undetermined. Exclusion of patients followed from uncontrolled infection, other autoimmune disease, pregnancy or lactation. General study findings and limits: Expanded thyroid clonotypes (above 0.001) were mostly also found in blood. Before onset, by a median of around 6.4 months, the model predicted ophthalmopathy.

The sequence was collected from a woman younger than 45 with Graves' hyperthyroidism. Material for sequencing was blood. This sequence joins TRBV20-1 and TRBJ2-2, with D perhaps matching TRBD1 (6 bases). CDR3 DNA sequence: TGCAGTGCTATTGATACAGGGTTTTCTACGGGTGCCGGGGAGCTGTTTTTT. The encoded protein is CSAIDTGFSTGAGELFF.